These 26 T cell receptor beta chains share one sample of origin, sequenced in a study of blood T cell repertoires in COVID-19. Profiling relied on immunoSEQ multiplex PCR, and the TCRdb table lists in-frame clones only, not all of them. The top ten hold approximately 15% of the sample, which has 40,000 to 50,000 clones, around 85% seen once. The material sequenced was peripheral blood. The receptors here all came from a human donor in a cohort sampled during active COVID-19.

The chain recombines TRBV7-9 with TRBJ1-5; TRBD1 might be the D (6 bases). V was cut by 5 bases and J by 7 bases, with 18 bases left in between. Germline V lookup: CDR1 SEHNR, CDR2 FQNEAQ (reference sequence). This CDR3 is 15 amino acids long. CDR3 DNA: TGTGCCAGCAGCCCCCTCGGGGGGCTGAGGCAGCCCCAGCATTTT. It yields the protein CASSPLGGLRQPQHF.

The gene calls are TRBV7-2 and TRBJ2-7, with D possibly being TRBD2 (6 bases). The CDR3 is made up of 14 amino acids. CDR1 is SGHTA and CDR2 is FQGNSA in the germline V gene. V lost 3 bases and J lost 7, with 16 bases in between. The CDR3 sequence: CASSFRAPGREQYF. The CDR3, as DNA: TGTGCCAGCAGCTTCCGGGCCCCCGGGAGAGAGCAGTACTTC.

The chain combines TRBV30 with TRBJ2-2; no clear D. Germline V lookup: CDR1 GTSNPN, CDR2 SVGIG (reference sequence). The germline V and J ends were trimmed by 5 bases and 7 bases, with 17 bases remaining between them. This CDR3 comprises 14 residues. The CDR3 is CAWRPQSMGGELFF. The CDR3 DNA follows: TGTGCCTGGCGGCCACAGAGCATGGGCGGGGAGCTGTTTTTT.

The genes are TRBV3-1 (or the pseudogene TRBV3-2) and TRBJ2-3, with D hard to call. This CDR3 comprises 13 residues. The germline gives CDR1 LGHDT, CDR2 YNNKEL (reference sequence). The germline V and J ends were trimmed by 6 bases and 5 bases, with 12 bases remaining between them. In nucleotides, the CDR3 is TGTGCCAGCAGTCTACCCCCGGGAGATACGCAGTATTTT. The encoded protein is CASSLPPGDTQYF.

This chain connects TRBV11-2 to TRBJ1-2, with a possible D match to TRBD1 (6 bases). The V end lost 4 bases, the J end lost 0 bases, and 12 bases lay between the germline ends. Per the germline V gene, CDR1 is SGHAT and CDR2 is FQNNGV. The CDR3 runs to 15 residues. DNA for the CDR3: TGTGCCAGCAGCTCCGGCAGGGGATCTAACTATGGCTACACCTTC. It translates to CASSSGRGSNYGYTF.

The chain has TRBV9 and TRBJ2-5; possibly TRBD1 for D (5 bases). Per germline, CDR1 SGDLS and CDR2 YYNGEE. This CDR3 region has 13 residues. Trimming took 2 bases from V and 6 from J, leaving 11 bases between them. The CDR3 DNA sequence: TGTGCCAGCAGCGTCAGGGCAGGGAAGACCCAGTACTTC. Encoded protein: CASSVRAGKTQYF.

V and J are TRBV7-2 and TRBJ2-2; D gene unclear. V was trimmed by 5 bases and J by 7 bases, leaving 11 bases between them. The germline V gene encodes CDR1 SGHTA and CDR2 FQGNSA. The CDR3 sequence is 13 residues long. As DNA, the CDR3 is TGTGCCAGCAGCACCTATTTGAGCGGGGAGCTGTTTTTT. Translating gives CASSTYLSGELFF.

This clone was seen only a few times. The chain recombines TRBV7-9 with TRBJ2-1, with D possibly TRBD1 on 5 matching bases. There are 16 residues in the CDR3. Per germline, CDR1 SEHNR and CDR2 FQNEAQ (reference sequence). The V end was cut by 5 bases, the J end by 0 bases, with 14 bases between. The CDR3 is CASSLSGANSYNEQFF. The CDR3 DNA is TGTGCCAGCAGCCTAAGTGGGGCTAACTCCTACAATGAGCAGTTCTTC.

The V and J genes are TRBV5-5 and TRBJ1-1; possibly TRBD1 for D (5 bases). The CDR3 is made up of 15 amino acids. V shed 5 bases and J shed 0 bases, with 14 bases lying between them. Germline assignment: CDR1 SGHKS and CDR2 YYEKEE (reference sequence). The CDR3 loop reads CASSRQTGMNTEAFF. CDR3 DNA: TGTGCCAGCAGTCGGCAAACAGGAATGAACACTGAAGCTTTCTTT.

The rearrangement uses TRBV9 and TRBJ1-3; D is unresolved. The V and J ends lost 0 bases and 11 bases respectively, with 15 bases between them. The CDR3 contains 14 residues. In germline, CDR1 is SGDLS, CDR2 YYNGEE. The DNA of the CDR3 is TGTGCCAGCAGCGTAGAAAAGGTACCGGCGGCCATATATTTT. Protein: CASSVEKVPAAIYF.

V gene TRBV6-2 or TRBV6-3 combines with J gene TRBJ2-4; 11 nucleotides match TRBD1. V lost 4 bases and J lost 0; bases outside the gene matches: 11. The CDR3 contains 19 residues. Germline V lookup: CDR1 MNHEY, CDR2 SVGEGT. The CDR3 loop reads CASSSPGQGDRLAKNIQYF. The CDR3 DNA reads TGTGCCAGCAGTTCACCGGGACAGGGGGATAGACTAGCCAAAAACATTCAGTACTTC.

The genes are TRBV7-9 and TRBJ1-1; a possible D gene is TRBD1 (5 bases). Germline V gene data show CDR1 as SEHNR and CDR2 as FQNEAQ (reference sequence). The CDR3 is 15 residues long. Trimming took off 5 bases at V and 6 bases at J, with 19 bases between the two ends. In nucleotides, the CDR3 is TGTGCCAGCAGCCAACAAGGATTGGGAGGGGCTGAAGCTTTCTTT. As protein: CASSQQGLGGAEAFF.

This clone has a handful of counts. J is TRBJ2-1 and V is TRBV7-9, with a tentative D call TRBD2 (5 bases). Germline-derived CDR1 and CDR2 are SEHNR and FQNEAQ (reference sequence). The CDR3 sequence is 17 residues long. V was cut by 4 bases and J by 0 bases, with 16 bases left in between. The CDR3 sequence is CASSSVLGSGSYNEQFF. CDR3 coding DNA: TGTGCCAGCAGCTCCGTTCTTGGGAGTGGCTCCTACAATGAGCAGTTCTTC. Based on the CDR3 plus reference TRBV7-9 and TRBJ2-1, the full variable domain is DTGVSQNPRHKITKRGQNVTFRCDPISEHNRLYWYRQTLGQGPEFLTYFQNEAQLEKSRLLSDRFSAERPKGSFSTLEIQRTEQGDSAMYLCASSSVLGSGSYNEQFFGPGTRLTVL.

The chain joins TRBV7-2 to TRBJ2-7; 9 positions agree with TRBD2. Losses at the gene ends were 5 bases for V and 3 bases for J; bases not matched to a gene: 14. The length of the CDR3 is 17 residues. From germline, CDR1 is SGHTA and CDR2 FQGNSA. CDR3 DNA sequence: TGTGCCAGCAGCCCCTCGTGGGCGAGCGGGAGGCTCTACGAGCAGTACTTC. It is translated as CASSPSWASGRLYEQYF.

This clone was seen a few times. V and J are TRBV7-9 and TRBJ2-3, with D perhaps TRBD1 (5 bases). Germline CDR1 and CDR2: SEHNR and FQNEAQ (reference sequence). The CDR3 extends over 14 amino acids. The ends were cut back, 5 bases at V and 4 bases at J, with 13 bases in the middle. CDR3 protein: CASSPQGPADTQYF. In DNA, the CDR3 is TGTGCCAGCAGCCCGCAGGGCCCCGCAGATACGCAGTATTTT.

The rearrangement uses TRBV27 and TRBJ2-7; TRBD2 might be the D (6 bases). Trimming removed 6 bases at V and 6 bases at J, with 12 bases between. The germline V gene has CDR1 MNHEY and CDR2 SMNVEV (reference sequence). The CDR3 has 12 residues. CDR3 bases: TGTGCCAGCAGGGGGCTAGCGAGCGAGCAGTACTTC. Its protein is CASRGLASEQYF.

In this sample, this clone turned up once. The gene calls are TRBV11-2 and TRBJ2-5; 12 nucleotides line up with TRBD2. The J segment lost 4 bases and the V segment lost 4 bases, leaving 4 bases of the junction unmatched. This CDR3 has 15 residues. Germline CDR1 SGHAT, CDR2 FQNNGV. The CDR3 DNA follows: TGTGCCAGCAGCTCTAGCGGGGGGGCTAGAGAGACCCAGTACTTC. Translated: CASSSSGGARETQYF.

The chain employs TRBV5-1 and TRBJ2-5; 12 bases align to TRBD2. With V trimmed by 4 bases and J by 0 bases, 10 bases remained unmatched. Germline V lookup: CDR1 SGHRS, CDR2 YFSETQ. The CDR3 is 18 amino acids. The DNA of the CDR3 is TGCGCCAGCAGCCCTGGACTAGCGGGATTTACGTACCAAGAGACCCAGTACTTC. It is translated as CASSPGLAGFTYQETQYF.

This chain connects TRBV19 to TRBJ2-1, with D possibly being TRBD2 (5 bases). Trimming removed 10 bases at V and 4 bases at J, with 17 bases between. This CDR3 spans 14 amino acids. The V gene's germline CDR1 is LNHDA and CDR2 SQIVND (reference sequence). The DNA of the CDR3 is TGTGCCACCAACGTGGCGGGCGGATACAATGAGCAGTTCTTC. This gives the protein CATNVAGGYNEQFF.

This rearrangement joins TRBV3-1 (or the pseudogene TRBV3-2) to TRBJ1-1; TRBD1 might be the D (5 bases). CDR1 is LGHDT, CDR2 YNNKEL, per germline (reference sequence). The CDR3 runs 16 residues. The V gene lost 3 bases and the J gene lost 1 base, with 15 bases spanning the gap. The DNA of the CDR3 is TGTGCCAGCAGCCAGGACCTAAGACAGAAGAACACTGAAGCTTTCTTT. Its protein is CASSQDLRQKNTEAFF.

The gene calls are TRBV3-1 (or the pseudogene TRBV3-2) and TRBJ1-4; TRBD1 matches 10 bases. The germline CDR1 and CDR2 sequences are LGHDT and YNNKEL (reference sequence). With 0 bases clipped from V and 9 bases from J, the junction kept 7 bases outside the gene matches. CDR3 length equals 16 residues. CDR3 loop: CASSQERTGGSKKLFF. Written as DNA, the CDR3 is TGTGCCAGCAGCCAAGAACGGACAGGGGGATCCAAAAAACTGTTTTTT.

The chain recombines TRBV11-1 with TRBJ2-7; TRBD2 agrees at 10 bases. This CDR3 has 15 amino acids. The germline V gene encodes CDR1 SGHAT and CDR2 FQDESV (reference sequence). The V segment lost 1 base and the J segment 3 bases; nucleotides outside the gene matches: 3. CDR3 nucleotide sequence: TGTGCCAGCAGCTTAGGGACTAGCGGAAACTACGAGCAGTACTTC. This encodes CASSLGTSGNYEQYF.

CDR3 region: CASSLTGTYEADTQYF. In nucleotides, the CDR3 is TGTGCCAGCAGCCTCACGGGGACATATGAAGCAGATACGCAGTATTTT. The rearrangement links TRBV11-2 to TRBJ2-3; a weak D match, TRBD1 (6 bases). The V end was cut by 5 bases, the J end by 4 bases, with 19 bases between. CDR1 is SGHAT, CDR2 FQNNGV, per germline. This CDR3 has 16 amino acids.

V is TRBV11-3 and J is TRBJ2-1; TRBD1 matches at 9 bases. J lost 3 bases, V lost 1 base, and 4 bases had no gene match. The CDR3 sequence is 16 residues long. CDR1 SGHNT and CDR2 YENEEA come from the germline V gene. CDR3 sequence reads: CASSLGPGQGYNEQFF. CDR3 DNA sequence: TGTGCCAGCAGCTTAGGTCCGGGACAGGGCTACAATGAGCAGTTCTTC.

The CDR3 here is CSAGPLAGGRNTQYF. CDR3 bases: TGCAGCGCCGGACCTCTAGCGGGAGGTCGGAATACGCAGTATTTT. V and J are TRBV29-1 and TRBJ2-3; 11 nucleotides agree with TRBD2. Germline CDR1 is SQVTM and CDR2 is ANQGSEA. The V segment lost 7 bases and the J segment 7 bases; nucleotides outside the gene matches: 13. This CDR3 spans 15 amino acids.

The chain is built from TRBV30 and TRBJ2-3; TRBD2 matches 8 bases. The ends lost 0 bases at V and 0 bases at J; junction bases unmatched: 5. The germline V gene has CDR1 GTSNPN and CDR2 SVGIG (reference sequence). This CDR3 region has 16 residues. CDR3: CAWSVRGGSSTDTQYF. DNA for the CDR3: TGTGCCTGGAGTGTACGGGGGGGCTCTAGCACAGATACGCAGTATTTT.